One sample yielded the 7 T cell receptor beta chains listed below, sequenced in a study of blood T cell repertoires in COVID-19. This table comes from immunoSEQ multiplex PCR, and its TCRdb copy is limited to in-frame clones, with some not included. This sample has under 60,000 clones, with over 80% found just once. The sequenced material came from peripheral blood. These TCRs come from a human donor in a cohort sampled during active COVID-19.

The rearrangement joins TRBV30 to TRBJ2-7; 8 positions agree with TRBD1. This CDR3 contains 16 residues. Trimming took 2 bases from V and 2 from J; bases not matched to a gene: 11. From germline, CDR1 is GTSNPN and CDR2 SVGIG (reference sequence). The CDR3 loop is CAWSRELRGLAYEQYF. The CDR3 coding sequence is TGTGCCTGGAGTCGTGAACTCAGGGGGCTGGCCTACGAGCAGTACTTC.

The chain uses TRBV7-2 and TRBJ2-5, with 8 bases fitting TRBD2. The germline gives CDR1 SGHTA, CDR2 FQGNSA. Germline trimming cut 1 base from V and 1 base from J; bases unmatched to any gene: 5. The CDR3 covers 16 residues. CDR3 nucleotide sequence: TGTGCCAGCAGCTTAGGGCCAGCGGGGGCCCAAGAGACCCAGTACTTC. Translating it yields CASSLGPAGAQETQYF.

The chain joins TRBV7-2 to TRBJ2-5, with 10 positions matching TRBD1. The V gene's germline CDR1 is SGHTA and CDR2 FQGNSA. The CDR3 is 15 residues long. V shed 1 base and J 5 bases; nucleotides not matched to a gene: 4. The DNA of the CDR3 is TGTGCCAGCAGCTTAGGACAGGGGGCTTATGAGACCCAGTACTTC. This codes for CASSLGQGAYETQYF. The full variable domain, rest sourced from reference TRBV7-2 and TRBJ2-5, is GAGVSQSPSNKVTEKGKDVELRCDPISGHTALYWYRQSLGQGLEFLIYFQGNSAPDKSGLPSDRFSAERTGGSVSTLTIQRTQQEDSAVYLCASSLGQGAYETQYFGPGTRLLVL.

The chain is built from TRBV5-1 and TRBJ1-2; 9 bases are a match to TRBD1. Germline V gene sequence: CDR1 SGHRS, CDR2 YFSETQ. Trimming removed 3 bases from V and 12 bases from J; junction bases left unmatched: 6. The CDR3 spans 12 residues. This chain's CDR3 is CASSYGQGHHTF. The CDR3 DNA reads TGCGCCAGCAGCTATGGACAGGGGCACCACACCTTC. The full variable domain, with the rest looked up from reference TRBV5-1 and TRBJ1-2, is KAGVTQTPRYLIKTRGQQVTLSCSPISGHRSVSWYQQTPGQGLQFLFEYFSETQRNKGNFPGRFSGRQFSNSRSEMNVSTLELGDSALYLCASSYGQGHHTFGSGTRLTVV.

The chain recombines TRBV5-6 with TRBJ2-3, with 10 positions matching TRBD2. Germline V lookup: CDR1 SGHDT, CDR2 YYEEEE. V lost 1 base and J lost 1; bases outside the gene matches: 9. This CDR3 is 18 amino acids long. DNA of the CDR3: TGTGCCAGCAGCTTGCGCCTAGCGGGGGCCCGGGGCACAGATACGCAGTATTTT. This sequence encodes CASSLRLAGARGTDTQYF. Based on the CDR3 plus reference TRBV5-6 and TRBJ2-3, the full variable domain is DAGVTQSPTHLIKTRGQQVTLRCSPKSGHDTVSWYQQALGQGPQFIFQYYEEEERQRGNFPDRFSGHQFPNYSSELNVNALLLGDSALYLCASSLRLAGARGTDTQYFGPGTRLTVL.

This clone was seen a few times. V gene TRBV7-8 combines with J gene TRBJ2-3; no clear D. The CDR3 runs to 14 residues. The ends were cut back, 1 base at V and 2 bases at J, with 7 bases in the middle. Germline CDR1 SGHVS, CDR2 FQNEAQ. CDR3 region: CASSLGGTTDTQYF. In DNA form, the CDR3 reads TGTGCCAGCAGCTTAGGCGGCACCACAGATACGCAGTATTTT.

V is TRBV7-3 and J is TRBJ1-2; D is unclear. The germline CDR1 and CDR2 sequences are SGHTA and FQGTGA. V lost 2 bases, J lost 4 bases, and 8 bases lay in between. The CDR3 is made up of 13 amino acids. The CDR3 sequence: CASSLSGSYGYTF. The CDR3 bases are TGTGCCAGCAGCTTATCAGGAAGCTATGGCTACACCTTC.